The 24 T cell receptor beta chains listed next were all sequenced from one sample in a study of cytomegalovirus exposure and HLA in healthy donors. The PCR had 60 Vbeta and 13 Jbeta primers. Profiled with immunoSEQ multiplex PCR; TCRdb holds only in-frame clones, not every one. The profile shows more than 100,000 clones, about 80% of them singletons. What was sequenced was PBMCs. All receptors derive from a female donor in good health and CMV-seropositive.

V usage is TRBV19 and J usage is TRBJ1-2; the D gene is possibly TRBD1 (6 bases). Trimming pared 5 bases from V and 2 bases from J, leaving 18 bases between. The length of the CDR3 is 16 residues. Germline V gene sequence: CDR1 LNHDA, CDR2 SQIVND (reference sequence). The CDR3 sequence is CASSLTSGVVNYGYTF. Written as DNA, the CDR3 is TGTGCCAGTAGTTTAACCTCAGGGGTGGTAAACTATGGCTACACCTTC.

The chain couples TRBV7-7 to TRBJ2-1; possibly TRBD1 for D (5 bases). The V and J ends lost 5 bases and 9 bases respectively, with 14 bases between them. From germline, CDR1 is SSHAT and CDR2 FNYEAQ (reference sequence). The CDR3 runs 13 residues. The CDR3 loop reads CASSSDPGFEQFF. CDR3 DNA: TGTGCCAGCAGCAGTGACCCAGGGTTTGAGCAGTTCTTC. Based on the CDR3 plus reference TRBV7-7 and TRBJ2-1, the full variable domain is GAGVSQSPRYKVTKRGQDVTLRCDPISSHATLYWYQQALGQGPEFLTYFNYEAQPDKSGLPSDRFSAERPEGSISTLTIQRTEQRDSAMYRCASSSDPGFEQFFGPGTRLTVL.

CDR3 DNA sequence: TGCGCCAGCAGTGAGGGCAGCACAGATACGCAGTATTTT. It yields the protein CASSEGSTDTQYF. The chain uses TRBV10-1 and TRBJ2-3; D gene ambiguous. The CDR3 spans 13 residues. Between the trimmed V and J ends, which lost 2 bases and 0 bases, there was a span of 3 bases. Germline CDR1 and CDR2: WNHNN and SYGVQD (reference sequence).

The V call is TRBV6-5, the J call TRBJ2-5; a possible D gene is TRBD1 (6 bases). Trimming pared 4 bases from V and 7 bases from J, leaving 13 bases between. Germline CDR1 and CDR2: MNHEY and SVGAGI. The CDR3 contains 13 residues. The chain's CDR3 is CASSSQGAGTQYF. The CDR3 nucleotides read TGTGCCAGCAGTTCACAGGGAGCCGGGACCCAGTACTTC.

The V and J genes are TRBV19 and TRBJ2-2; 10 bases fit TRBD2. V shed 3 bases, J shed 9 bases, and the junction held 10 bases outside the gene matches. Per the germline V gene, CDR1 is LNHDA and CDR2 is SQIVND (reference sequence). The CDR3 contains 16 residues. DNA for the CDR3: TGTGCCAGTAGTATCGTTCTAGCGGGGGTCAACCGGGAGCTGTTTTTT. Protein: CASSIVLAGVNRELFF.

The J gene is TRBJ2-2, the V gene TRBV2; no reliable D call. The CDR3 runs to 11 residues. The germline V gene has CDR1 SNHLY and CDR2 FYNNEI. V dropped 5 bases and J dropped 5 bases, with 3 bases sitting between them. CDR3 sequence: CASSQTGELFF. CDR3 sequence (DNA): TGTGCCAGCAGTCAGACCGGGGAGCTGTTTTTT.

The count of this clone is one. This chain joins TRBV6-5 and TRBJ2-5; 9 bases line up with TRBD2. Germline-derived CDR1 and CDR2 are MNHEY and SVGAGI. Trimming removed 7 bases from V and 2 bases from J; junction bases left unmatched: 8. The CDR3 runs to 15 residues. In DNA, the CDR3 is TGTGCCAGCAATCCTCTAGCGGGGCTTCAAGAGACCCAGTACTTC. Translated, it gives CASNPLAGLQETQYF.

V is TRBV5-1 and J is TRBJ2-2; maybe TRBD2 (6 bases). In germline, CDR1 is SGHRS, CDR2 YFSETQ. This CDR3 comprises 14 residues. V lost 8 bases and J 8 bases, leaving 19 bases between the germline ends. The DNA of the CDR3 is TGCGCCAGTGGGACTTCCCTTCGAGGGGGGGAGCTGTTTTTT. Protein sequence: CASGTSLRGGELFF.

The V and J genes are TRBV7-2 and TRBJ2-3; 7 bases match TRBD1. The CDR3 has 14 amino acids. V was pared by 5 bases and J by 9 bases, with 11 bases of the junction left unmatched. Germline V gene data show CDR1 as SGHTA and CDR2 as FQGNSA. The CDR3 sequence: CASSLGTDARTQYF. DNA of the CDR3: TGTGCCAGCAGCCTAGGGACAGATGCTAGGACGCAGTATTTT.

The V and J genes are TRBV20-1 and TRBJ2-1; the D gene is possibly TRBD2 (6 bases). The CDR3 length is 11 residues. V shed 5 bases and J shed 9 bases, with 11 bases lying between them. CDR1 is DFQATT, CDR2 SNEGSKA, per germline (reference sequence). The CDR3 bases are TGCAGTGCTCTCCGGGGAGGTGAGCAGTTCTTC. This codes for CSALRGGEQFF.

The chain couples TRBV20-1 to TRBJ1-1; tentatively, D is TRBD1 (5 bases). V gave up 1 base and J gave up 11 bases, with 11 bases separating them. The germline V gene encodes CDR1 DFQATT and CDR2 SNEGSKA (reference sequence). The CDR3 is made up of 11 amino acids. The CDR3 nucleotides are TGCAGTGCTAGAGTGGGGCAGAAGGCTTTCTTT. It specifies CSARVGQKAFF.

This chain connects TRBV15 to TRBJ2-5; 10 bases map to TRBD2. The germline V gene has CDR1 LNHNV and CDR2 YYDKDF (reference sequence). This CDR3 is 16 amino acids long. Trimming took 5 bases from V and 2 from J; bases not matched to a gene: 8. Here the CDR3 DNA reads TGTGCCACCAGCGGGGGGGAGACTAGCGGGCAAGAGACCCAGTACTTC. Translation gives CATSGGETSGQETQYF.

The rearrangement joins TRBV2 to TRBJ1-6; TRBD1 agrees at 10 bases. Germline CDR1 reads SNHLY; CDR2 reads FYNNEI. V lost 7 bases and J lost 6; bases outside the gene matches: 3. This CDR3 spans 14 amino acids. The CDR3 region is CASTWTGGNSPLHF. CDR3 nucleotide sequence: TGTGCCAGCACGTGGACAGGGGGTAATTCACCCCTCCACTTT. Filled out from reference TRBV2 and TRBJ1-6, the complete variable domain reads EPEVTQTPSHQVTQMGQEVILRCVPISNHLYFYWYRQILGQKVEFLVSFYNNEISEKSEIFDDQFSVERPDGSNFTLKIRSTKLEDSAMYFCASTWTGGNSPLHFGNGTRLTVT.

This chain links TRBV5-1 with TRBJ1-1; 8 bases are a match to TRBD1. V was pared by 3 bases and J by 6 bases, with 10 bases of the junction left unmatched. The germline V gene has CDR1 SGHRS and CDR2 YFSETQ. This CDR3 spans 15 amino acids. CDR3 nucleotides: TGCGCCAGCAGCTCCCGGACAGGGAGTAAGGCTGAAGCTTTCTTT. Translation gives CASSSRTGSKAEAFF. Supplemented by reference TRBV5-1 and TRBJ1-1, the full variable domain reads KAGVTQTPRYLIKTRGQQVTLSCSPISGHRSVSWYQQTPGQGLQFLFEYFSETQRNKGNFPGRFSGRQFSNSRSEMNVSTLELGDSALYLCASSSRTGSKAEAFFGQGTRLTVV.

This sequence joins TRBV30 and TRBJ1-3, with 9 nucleotides matching TRBD1. Germline loops: CDR1 GTSNPN, CDR2 SVGIG (reference sequence). This CDR3 is built from 14 residues. Trimming removed 2 bases from V and 8 bases from J; junction bases left unmatched: 7. As DNA, the CDR3 is TGTGCCTGGAGTACAGGACAGGGGAGGGACACCATATATTTT. This gives the protein CAWSTGQGRDTIYF.

The chain couples TRBV7-2 to TRBJ1-2; TRBD1 aligns across 7 bases. Germline CDR1 SGHTA, CDR2 FQGNSA. The CDR3 sequence is 19 residues long. Trimming cost V 5 bases and J 1 base; bases outside gene matches: 19. The CDR3 protein is CASSLTMRNYRDSNYGYTF. DNA of the CDR3: TGTGCCAGCAGCCTAACGATGAGAAACTATCGGGACAGTAACTATGGCTACACCTTC.

The V and J genes are TRBV28 and TRBJ1-2; 8 positions agree with TRBD1. CDR3 length: 13 amino acids. CDR1 is MDHEN and CDR2 is SYDVKM in the germline V gene. The trim removed 6 bases at V and 7 bases at J, leaving 7 bases unmatched. CDR3 in amino acids: CASSLRGLFGYTF. In nucleotides, the CDR3 is TGTGCCAGCAGCCTCAGGGGGCTGTTTGGCTACACCTTC.

This chain joins TRBV9 and TRBJ1-2; perhaps TRBD1 as D (5 bases). The CDR3 runs 15 residues. Per germline, CDR1 SGDLS and CDR2 YYNGEE. Trimming shortened V by 0 bases and J by 5 bases, and 14 bases separated the two germline ends. The CDR3 sequence is CASSVEQEPHYGYTF. The DNA of the CDR3 is TGTGCCAGCAGCGTAGAACAGGAACCCCATTATGGCTACACCTTC.

In DNA, the CDR3 is TGTGCCAGCACGAACTTTGCAGGGGCCGGGGAGCTGTTTTTT. This codes for CASTNFAGAGELFF. J is TRBJ2-2 and V is TRBV2; weak D call: TRBD1 (6 bases). Trimming left V 7 bases short and J 6 bases short, with 15 bases between. This CDR3 contains 14 residues. CDR1 and CDR2 from the germline V gene are SNHLY and FYNNEI.

The rearrangement joins TRBV18 to TRBJ2-1; 7 bases map to TRBD2. The CDR3 has 15 amino acids. J was trimmed by 2 bases and V by 4 bases; bases with no gene match: 5. The germline gives CDR1 KGHSH, CDR2 LQKENI. This CDR3 is CASSRGGSTYNEQFF. CDR3 nucleotides: TGTGCCAGCTCACGGGGGGGGTCGACCTACAATGAGCAGTTCTTC.

In its sample, this clone was seen once. This chain connects TRBV25-1 to TRBJ2-3; the D gene is possibly TRBD2 (7 bases). The CDR3 is 15 amino acids. V was trimmed by 2 bases and J by 0 bases, leaving 9 bases between them. Germline CDR1 and CDR2: MGHDK and SYGVNS. The CDR3 loop reads CASSERGASTDTQYF. For the CDR3, the DNA is TGTGCCAGCAGTGAACGGGGGGCCAGCACAGATACGCAGTATTTT.

The chain recombines TRBV5-4 with TRBJ1-2, with 8 bases that match TRBD1. V shed 0 bases and J 7 bases; nucleotides not matched to a gene: 2. The CDR3 has 13 amino acids. Germline CDR1 SGHNT, CDR2 YYREEE (reference sequence). CDR3 amino acids: CASSLGQGIGYTF. Here the CDR3 DNA reads TGTGCCAGCAGCTTGGGACAGGGGATTGGCTACACCTTC.

The chain employs TRBV27 and TRBJ1-1, with 9 bases lining up with TRBD1. The CDR3 has 13 amino acids. From germline, CDR1 is MNHEY and CDR2 SMNVEV (reference sequence). V dropped 5 bases and J dropped 11; count of bases not matched to a gene: 9. The chain's CDR3 is CASSLMTGGLAFF. The CDR3 DNA reads as TGTGCCAGCAGTCTTATGACAGGGGGGCTTGCTTTCTTT.

The chain links TRBV6-5 to TRBJ1-1; 7 bases line up with TRBD1. From germline, CDR1 is MNHEY and CDR2 SVGAGI. V shed 2 bases and J 6 bases; nucleotides not matched to a gene: 0. CDR3 length: 12 amino acids. CDR3 bases: TGTGCCAGCAGTTACGGGACAGCTGAAGCTTTCTTT. It yields the protein CASSYGTAEAFF.